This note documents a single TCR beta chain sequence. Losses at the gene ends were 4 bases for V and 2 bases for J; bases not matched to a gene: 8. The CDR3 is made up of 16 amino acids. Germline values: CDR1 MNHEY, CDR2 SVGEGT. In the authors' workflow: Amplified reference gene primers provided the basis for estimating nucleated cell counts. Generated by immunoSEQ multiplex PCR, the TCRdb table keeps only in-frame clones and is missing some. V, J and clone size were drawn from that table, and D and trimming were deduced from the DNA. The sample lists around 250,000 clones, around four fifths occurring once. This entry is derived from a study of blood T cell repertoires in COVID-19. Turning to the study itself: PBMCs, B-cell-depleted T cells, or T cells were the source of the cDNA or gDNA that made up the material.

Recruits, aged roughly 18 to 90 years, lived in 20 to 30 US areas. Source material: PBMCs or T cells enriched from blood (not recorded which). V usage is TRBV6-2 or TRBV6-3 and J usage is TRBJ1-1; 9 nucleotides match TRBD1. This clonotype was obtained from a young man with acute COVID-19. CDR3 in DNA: TGTGCCAGCAGTTTCGTTTGGGACAGGGTTAACACTGAAGCTTTCTTT. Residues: CASSFVWDRVNTEAFF.